Below are 30 T cell receptor beta chains sequenced from a single sample in a study of T-cell memory formation after mild COVID-19. MiXCR, run by TCRdb on the 5' RACE reads, gives a single entry per CDR3 protein. The profile shows roughly 190,000 distinct CDR3 sequences, 15% to 20% of them singletons. Material for sequencing was PBMCs or a T cell subset sorted from them (not recorded which). The receptors derive from an adult woman who had mild COVID-19 (a few samples of this study predate the infection). Cell type and time point are not known.

The table lists this clonotype with a few counts. This chain connects TRBV7-2 to TRBJ1-3; TRBD1 is a possible D gene (5 bases). Deletions cut 2 bases from V and 0 bases from J, with 14 bases between. CDR1 SGHTA and CDR2 FQGNSA come from the germline V gene. This CDR3 spans 17 amino acids. The CDR3 region has the DNA TGTGCCAGCAGCTTATCGGGGCTTTCCCTCTCTGGAAACACCATATATTTT. It codes for CASSLSGLSLSGNTIYF.

The chain recombines TRBV2 with TRBJ1-1; D remains unclear. This CDR3 region has 15 residues. V was pared by 2 bases and J by 1 base, with 11 bases between. Looked up from germline, CDR1 is SNHLY and CDR2 is FYNNEI. CDR3 loop: CASSESSVGNTEAFF. Here the CDR3 DNA reads TGTGCCAGCAGTGAAAGCTCAGTGGGGAACACTGAAGCTTTCTTT.

The chain uses TRBV7-3 and TRBJ2-3; D perhaps matches TRBD2 (6 bases). The V and J ends lost 2 bases and 4 bases respectively, with 10 bases between them. Germline V lookup: CDR1 SGHTA, CDR2 FQGTGA. The CDR3 has 14 amino acids. CDR3 nucleotide sequence: TGTGCCAGCAGCTTAGGCGGGGCCCCAGATACGCAGTATTTT. This gives the protein CASSLGGAPDTQYF.

This clonotype was recorded only once. The CDR3 nucleotides read TGTGCCACCAGTGATCACACTACAGGGCACAATCAGCCCCAGCATTTT. Its protein product is CATSDHTTGHNQPQHF. The chain combines TRBV24-1 with TRBJ1-5; possible D gene TRBD1, 6 bases. V lost 3 bases, J lost 3 bases, and 14 bases lay in between. The CDR3 runs 16 residues. Germline loops: CDR1 KGHDR, CDR2 SFDVKD.

This clonotype was counted between two and nine times. V is TRBV12-3 or TRBV12-4 and J is TRBJ1-5, with 7 bases that match TRBD1. The CDR3 length is 16 residues. Germline trimming cut 1 base from V and 0 bases from J; bases unmatched to any gene: 3. The CDR3: CASSLGGQHSNQPQHF. The CDR3 bases are TGTGCCAGCAGTTTAGGGGGACAGCATAGCAATCAGCCCCAGCATTTT.

This clonotype was recorded a few times. The V gene is TRBV6-6, the J gene TRBJ1-5; D uncertain. Between the trimmed V and J ends, which lost 6 bases and 0 bases, there was a span of 12 bases. The CDR3 has 15 amino acids. CDR1 MNHNY and CDR2 SVGAGI come from the germline V gene (reference sequence). The CDR3 DNA reads as TGTGCCAGCAGGGCCTGGGGAAATAGCAATCAGCCCCAGCATTTT. Encoded protein: CASRAWGNSNQPQHF.

The chain joins TRBV5-5 to TRBJ2-3, with a tentative D call TRBD2 (6 bases). The CDR3 totals 15 residues. CDR1 is SGHKS, CDR2 YYEKEE, per germline (reference sequence). Trimming cost V 3 bases and J 2 bases, with 13 bases left between them. As DNA, the CDR3 is TGTGCCAGCAGCTCGAATGGACTATTCACAGATACGCAGTATTTT. Translation: CASSSNGLFTDTQYF.

The rearrangement uses TRBV6-2 or TRBV6-3 and TRBJ2-2; D not certain. V was trimmed by 5 bases and J by 6 bases, leaving 10 bases between them. The germline CDR1 and CDR2 sequences are MNHEY and SVGEGT. The CDR3 is 13 amino acids. The CDR3 sequence: CASSGDLPGELFF. The CDR3 DNA reads TGTGCCAGCAGTGGTGACTTGCCCGGGGAGCTGTTTTTT.

J is TRBJ2-4 and V is TRBV4-1; D unresolved. The CDR3 is 14 residues long. Germline V gene lookup returns CDR1 MGHRA and CDR2 YSYEKL. Trimming removed 4 bases at V and 5 bases at J, with 12 bases between. CDR3: CASSRSYIENIQYF. The CDR3 DNA reads as TGCGCCAGCAGCCGCTCATACATCGAAAACATTCAGTACTTC.

This chain joins TRBV20-1 and TRBJ2-3, with a tentative D call TRBD2 (5 bases). The V gene lost 5 bases and the J gene lost 2 bases, with 14 bases spanning the gap. The germline CDR1 and CDR2 sequences are DFQATT and SNEGSKA (reference sequence). The CDR3 contains 14 residues. CDR3 DNA sequence: TGCAGTGCTTCTGCCGGAGGCAACACAGATACGCAGTATTTT. Translation gives CSASAGGNTDTQYF.

This rearrangement joins TRBV12-3 or TRBV12-4 to TRBJ2-1; 10 bases match TRBD2. The V and J ends lost 6 bases and 4 bases, in that order; junction bases with no gene match: 3. The CDR3 consists of 14 residues. As DNA, the CDR3 is TGTGCCAGCAGCGCGGGACTAGCGTACAATGAGCAGTTCTTC. Its translation is CASSAGLAYNEQFF.

This clonotype was picked up a small number of times. This chain joins TRBV27 and TRBJ1-1, with D tentatively TRBD1 (5 bases). This CDR3 is 15 amino acids long. V was trimmed by 2 bases and J by 1 base, leaving 11 bases between them. Germline CDR1 MNHEY, CDR2 SMNVEV (reference sequence). CDR3 residues: CASSLTPDRNTEAFF. The DNA for the CDR3 is TGTGCCAGCAGTTTAACCCCCGACAGGAACACTGAAGCTTTCTTT.

Only a few counts were recorded for this clonotype. The chain links TRBV4-1 to TRBJ1-1; no clear D. Germline CDR1 reads MGHRA; CDR2 reads YSYEKL. The CDR3 loop spans 13 amino acids. The V end was cut by 1 base, the J end by 10 bases, with 13 bases between. The CDR3 region has the DNA TGCGCCAGCAGCCAAGGGGTTGAGGGTTCAGCTTTCTTT. Protein sequence: CASSQGVEGSAFF.

This clonotype has only a few counts. DNA of the CDR3: TGTGCCAGCAGCCAAGAGGTTAGCTCCTACAATGAGCAGTTCTTC. Amino acid sequence: CASSQEVSSYNEQFF. This chain connects TRBV4-2 to TRBJ2-1; the D is unclear. With 0 bases removed from V and 0 bases from J, the gap between germline ends came to 6 bases. The CDR3 extends over 15 amino acids. CDR1 LGHNA and CDR2 YNFKEQ come from the germline V gene.

The rearrangement joins TRBV5-1 to TRBJ2-5; D not resolved. CDR3 size: 13 residues. V lost 4 bases, J lost 0 bases, and 7 bases lay in between. CDR1 is SGHRS, CDR2 YFSETQ, per germline. CDR3 amino acids: CASSPLYQETQYF. DNA of the CDR3: TGCGCCAGCAGCCCTCTTTACCAAGAGACCCAGTACTTC.

There are many counts of this clonotype. CDR3 residues: CASSLGGRDTEAFF. In nucleotides, the CDR3 is TGTGCCAGCAGCTTAGGGGGCAGGGACACTGAAGCTTTCTTT. The V and J genes are TRBV7-2 and TRBJ1-1, with D maybe TRBD1 (5 bases). This CDR3 region has 14 residues. V was trimmed by 1 base and J by 3 bases, leaving 9 bases between them. Germline CDR1 SGHTA, CDR2 FQGNSA.

This clonotype was seen a handful of times. The rearrangement links TRBV5-1 to TRBJ2-5, with 7 bases aligning to TRBD1. The CDR3 length is 15 residues. V was clipped by 4 bases and J by 0 bases; unmatched bases: 6. The germline V gene has CDR1 SGHRS and CDR2 YFSETQ. The CDR3 coding sequence is TGCGCCAGCAGCACGGGACAGCCCAACCAAGAGACCCAGTACTTC. Its translation: CASSTGQPNQETQYF.

This clonotype came up many times. The rearrangement uses TRBV5-1 and TRBJ2-1, with D maybe TRBD2 (6 bases). The CDR3 has 13 residues. Trimming took off 4 bases at V and 6 bases at J, with 11 bases between the two ends. Germline values: CDR1 SGHRS, CDR2 YFSETQ. CDR3: CASSLGRGNEQFF. CDR3 DNA: TGCGCCAGCAGCCTTGGGCGGGGCAATGAGCAGTTCTTC.

This clonotype was seen a few times. The chain combines TRBV5-1 with TRBJ2-5; 10 nucleotides align to TRBD2. Germline CDR1 is SGHRS and CDR2 is YFSETQ. V was clipped by 4 bases and J by 2 bases; unmatched bases: 8. There are 16 residues in the CDR3. CDR3 loop: CASSHLAGEGQETQYF. For the CDR3, the DNA is TGCGCCAGCAGCCATCTAGCGGGAGAGGGACAAGAGACCCAGTACTTC.

This chain uses TRBV12-3 or TRBV12-4 with TRBJ2-7; 9 bases map to TRBD1. V shed 1 base and J 4 bases; nucleotides not matched to a gene: 8. The CDR3 totals 16 residues. The CDR3 nucleotides read TGTGCCAGCAGTTTAGACACAGGGGGCGTAAGGTACGAGCAGTACTTC. Translation gives CASSLDTGGVRYEQYF.

The sample holds a few counts of this clonotype. This chain connects TRBV5-1 to TRBJ1-6, with D possibly being TRBD1 (5 bases). This CDR3 has 14 residues. V was shortened by 6 bases and J by 9 bases, with 16 bases between the two germline ends. Germline assignment: CDR1 SGHRS and CDR2 YFSETQ. This CDR3 reads CASNPGNIGSPLHF. CDR3 coding DNA: TGCGCCAGCAACCCAGGGAACATTGGTTCACCCCTCCACTTT.

In this sample, this clonotype turned up many times. V is TRBV5-1 and J is TRBJ1-4; D unresolved. The CDR3 extends over 11 amino acids. The germline V and J ends were trimmed by 5 bases and 5 bases, with 4 bases remaining between them. Germline-derived CDR1 and CDR2 are SGHRS and YFSETQ. CDR3 in amino acids: CASRLNEKLFF. The CDR3 nucleotides read TGCGCCAGCAGACTAAATGAAAAACTGTTTTTT.

This clonotype has a handful of counts. V and J are TRBV7-2 and TRBJ2-3, with 10 positions matching TRBD2. J gave up 2 bases and V 8 bases, and 4 bases lay outside the gene matches. CDR1 SGHTA and CDR2 FQGNSA come from the germline V gene. The CDR3 loop spans 14 amino acids. CDR3 region: CASGTSGITDTQYF. The CDR3 region has the DNA TGTGCCAGCGGAACTAGCGGGATCACAGATACGCAGTATTTT.

This clonotype was found many times. The genes are TRBV7-8 and TRBJ1-6, with TRBD1 as a possible D gene (6 bases). The CDR3 totals 15 residues. The V gene's germline CDR1 is SGHVS and CDR2 FQNEAQ. With 3 bases removed from V and 7 bases from J, the gap between germline ends came to 13 bases. For the CDR3, the DNA is TGTGCCAGCAGCTTCGGGGGCGACAGGAATTCACCCCTCCACTTT. As protein: CASSFGGDRNSPLHF.

The table lists this clonotype with a few counts. The chain recombines TRBV12-3 or TRBV12-4 with TRBJ1-1; 10 bases are shared with TRBD1. The CDR3 has 16 amino acids. V gave up 6 bases and J gave up 6 bases; unmatched junction bases: 13. The CDR3 loop reads CASSRIWTGGSSEAFF. Here the CDR3 DNA reads TGTGCCAGCAGCCGTATATGGACAGGGGGTTCGTCTGAAGCTTTCTTT.

This clonotype turned up a few times. The chain recombines TRBV6-1 with TRBJ2-7; 7 bases are shared with TRBD1. The ends lost 0 bases at V and 0 bases at J; junction bases unmatched: 5. Germline-derived CDR1 and CDR2 are MNHNS and SASEGT. The CDR3 consists of 16 residues. The CDR3 loop is CASSEASGQDSYEQYF. CDR3 in DNA: TGTGCCAGCAGTGAAGCTTCAGGACAGGACTCCTACGAGCAGTACTTC.

The genes are TRBV7-9 and TRBJ2-6; 12 positions match TRBD1. With 11 bases clipped from V and 0 bases from J, the junction kept 8 bases outside the gene matches. The germline V gene has CDR1 SEHNR and CDR2 FQNEAQ (reference sequence). The CDR3 runs 17 residues. CDR3 nucleotide sequence: TGTGCCCCGGGGGGACAGGGGGCCCTCTCTGGGGCCAACGTCCTGACTTTC. It yields the protein CAPGGQGALSGANVLTF.

This clonotype was recorded many times. The V gene is TRBV7-9, the J gene TRBJ1-5; D remains unclear. V dropped 1 base and J dropped 0 bases, with 10 bases sitting between them. The CDR3 contains 16 residues. Germline V gene sequence: CDR1 SEHNR, CDR2 FQNEAQ (reference sequence). Written as DNA, the CDR3 is TGTGCCAGCAGCTTAGAAGGCACGTATAGCAATCAGCCCCAGCATTTT. Its protein is CASSLEGTYSNQPQHF.

The rearrangement links TRBV9 to TRBJ2-5; D is undetermined. This CDR3 is 14 amino acids long. Trimming left V 0 bases short and J 2 bases short, with 8 bases between. Per germline, CDR1 SGDLS and CDR2 YYNGEE. The CDR3 DNA is TGTGCCAGCAGCGTAGCTGCAGGACAAGAGACCCAGTACTTC. This gives the protein CASSVAAGQETQYF.

This clonotype was detected ten times or more. The chain recombines TRBV5-4 with TRBJ2-3, with TRBD2 matching over 11 bases. CDR1 is SGHNT, CDR2 YYREEE, per germline (reference sequence). There are 16 residues in the CDR3. J lost 4 bases, V lost 0 bases, and 4 bases had no gene match. The CDR3 sequence: CASSLETSGIADTQYF. CDR3 nucleotides: TGTGCCAGCAGCTTGGAGACTAGCGGGATCGCAGATACGCAGTATTTT.